This T cell receptor (beta chain) is from a study of blood T cell repertoires in COVID-19. In the study overall: Acute and convalescent COVID-19 specimens originated in the United States, Italy and Spain. Sources were T cells, B-cell-depleted T cells, or PBMCs; the material itself was cDNA or gDNA.

This CDR3 comprises 15 residues. Germline values: CDR1 MNHEY, CDR2 SMNVEV (reference sequence). The V end lost 3 bases, the J end lost 2 bases, and 12 bases lay between the germline ends. Methods used by the authors: Researchers report that nucleated cell counts were estimated from reference gene primer amplification. This table comes from immunoSEQ multiplex PCR, and its TCRdb copy is limited to in-frame clones, with some not included. That table is the source of V, J and clone size, and D and trimming were worked out from the DNA. This sample has fewer than 200,000 clones, with 65% to 90% found just once.

The source material was peripheral blood. The rearrangement joins TRBV27 to TRBJ2-3, with TRBD1 as a possible D gene (6 bases). This clonotype originated in a man over 45 with active or convalescent COVID-19. The CDR3 DNA is TGTGCCAGCAGTTTGAAAGGACAGCTCACAGATACGCAGTATTTT. Protein sequence: CASSLKGQLTDTQYF.